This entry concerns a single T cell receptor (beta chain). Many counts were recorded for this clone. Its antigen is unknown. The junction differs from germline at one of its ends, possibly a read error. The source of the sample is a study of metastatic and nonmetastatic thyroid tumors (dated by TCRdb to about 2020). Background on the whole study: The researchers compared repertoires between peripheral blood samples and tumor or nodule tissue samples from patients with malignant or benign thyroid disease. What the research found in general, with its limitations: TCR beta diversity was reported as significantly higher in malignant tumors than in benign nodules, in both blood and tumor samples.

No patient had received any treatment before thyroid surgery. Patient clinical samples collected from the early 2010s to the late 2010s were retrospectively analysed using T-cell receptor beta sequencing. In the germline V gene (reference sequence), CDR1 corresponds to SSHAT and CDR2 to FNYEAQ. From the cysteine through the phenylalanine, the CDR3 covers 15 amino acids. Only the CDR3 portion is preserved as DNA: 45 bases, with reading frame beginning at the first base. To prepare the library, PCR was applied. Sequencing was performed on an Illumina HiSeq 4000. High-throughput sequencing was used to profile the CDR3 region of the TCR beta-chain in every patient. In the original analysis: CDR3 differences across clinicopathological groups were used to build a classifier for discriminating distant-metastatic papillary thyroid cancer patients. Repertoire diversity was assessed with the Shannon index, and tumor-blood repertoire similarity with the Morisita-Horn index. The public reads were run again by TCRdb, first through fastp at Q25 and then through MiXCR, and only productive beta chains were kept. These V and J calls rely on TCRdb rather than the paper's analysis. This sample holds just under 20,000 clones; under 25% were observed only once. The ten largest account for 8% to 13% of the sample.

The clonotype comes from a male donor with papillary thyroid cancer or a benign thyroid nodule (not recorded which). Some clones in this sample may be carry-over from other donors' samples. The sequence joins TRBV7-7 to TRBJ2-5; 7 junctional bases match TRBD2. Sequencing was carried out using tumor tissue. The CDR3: CASSLGAGNQETQYF. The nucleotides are TGTGCTAGCAGCTTAGGAGCGGGAAACCAAGAGACCCAGTACTTC. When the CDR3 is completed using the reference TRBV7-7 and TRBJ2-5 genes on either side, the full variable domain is GAGVSQSPRYKVTKRGQDVTLRCDPISSHATLYWYQQALGQGPEFLTYFNYEAQPDKSGLPSDRFSAERPEGSISTLTIQRTEQRDSAMYRCASSLGAGNQETQYFGPGTRLLVL.